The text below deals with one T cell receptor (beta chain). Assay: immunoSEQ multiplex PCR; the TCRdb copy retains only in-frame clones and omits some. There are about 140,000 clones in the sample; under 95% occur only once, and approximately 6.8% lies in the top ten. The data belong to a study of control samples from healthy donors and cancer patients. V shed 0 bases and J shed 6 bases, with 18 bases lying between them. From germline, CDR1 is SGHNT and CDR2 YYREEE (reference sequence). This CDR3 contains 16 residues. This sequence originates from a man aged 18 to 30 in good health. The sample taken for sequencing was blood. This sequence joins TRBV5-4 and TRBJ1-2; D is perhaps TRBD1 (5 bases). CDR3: CASSLDYFGGTDGYTF. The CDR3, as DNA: TGTGCCAGCAGCTTGGATTATTTCGGGGGAACGGATGGCTACACCTTC.